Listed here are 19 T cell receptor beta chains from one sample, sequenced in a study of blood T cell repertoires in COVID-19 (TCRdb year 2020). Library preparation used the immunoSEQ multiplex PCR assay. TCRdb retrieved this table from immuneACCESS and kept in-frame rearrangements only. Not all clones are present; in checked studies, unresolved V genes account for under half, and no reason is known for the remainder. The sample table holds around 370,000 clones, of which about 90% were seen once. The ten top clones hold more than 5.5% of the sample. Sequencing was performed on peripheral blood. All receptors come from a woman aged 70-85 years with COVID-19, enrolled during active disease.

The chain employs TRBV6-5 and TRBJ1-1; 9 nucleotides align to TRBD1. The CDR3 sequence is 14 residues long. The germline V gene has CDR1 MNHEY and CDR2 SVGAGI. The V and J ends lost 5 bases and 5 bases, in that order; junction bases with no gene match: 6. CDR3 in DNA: TGTGCCAGCAGTCCTGAGACAGGGGGAACTGAAGCTTTCTTT. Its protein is CASSPETGGTEAFF.

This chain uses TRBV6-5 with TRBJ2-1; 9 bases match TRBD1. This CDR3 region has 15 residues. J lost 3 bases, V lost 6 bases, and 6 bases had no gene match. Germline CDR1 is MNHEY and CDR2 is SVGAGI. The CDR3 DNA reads TGTGCCAGCAGGCCCCCGGGACAGGGCTACAATGAGCAGTTCTTC. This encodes CASRPPGQGYNEQFF.

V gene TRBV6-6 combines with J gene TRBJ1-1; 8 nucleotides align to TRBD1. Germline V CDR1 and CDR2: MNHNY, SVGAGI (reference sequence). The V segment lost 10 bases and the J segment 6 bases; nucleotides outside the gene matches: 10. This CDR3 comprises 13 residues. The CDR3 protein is CATSQGARPEAFF. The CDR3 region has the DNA TGTGCCACCTCTCAGGGGGCGCGTCCTGAAGCTTTCTTT.

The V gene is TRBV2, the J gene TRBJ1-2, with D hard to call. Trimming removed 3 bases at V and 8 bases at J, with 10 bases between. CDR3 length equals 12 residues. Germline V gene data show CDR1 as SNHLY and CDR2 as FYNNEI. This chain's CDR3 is CASSESLEGYTF. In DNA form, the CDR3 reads TGTGCCAGCAGTGAGTCTTTAGAGGGCTACACCTTC.

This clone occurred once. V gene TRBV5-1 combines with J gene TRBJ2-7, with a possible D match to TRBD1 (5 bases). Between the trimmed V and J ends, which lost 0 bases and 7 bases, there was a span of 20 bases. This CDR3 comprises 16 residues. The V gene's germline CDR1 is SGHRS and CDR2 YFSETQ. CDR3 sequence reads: CASSLATAGKSAEQYF. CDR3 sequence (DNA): TGCGCCAGCAGCTTGGCGACGGCAGGGAAGTCGGCAGAGCAGTACTTC.

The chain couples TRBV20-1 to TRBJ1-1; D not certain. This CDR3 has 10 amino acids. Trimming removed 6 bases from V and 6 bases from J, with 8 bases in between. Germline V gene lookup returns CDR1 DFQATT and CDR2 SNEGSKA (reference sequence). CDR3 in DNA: TGCAGTGCAAAACAAGCTGAAGCTTTCTTT. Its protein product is CSAKQAEAFF.

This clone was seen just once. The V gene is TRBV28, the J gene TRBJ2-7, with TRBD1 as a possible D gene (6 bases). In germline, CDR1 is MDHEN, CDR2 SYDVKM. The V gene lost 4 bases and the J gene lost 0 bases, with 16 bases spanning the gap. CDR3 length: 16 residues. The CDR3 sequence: CASSSPGHRSSYEQYF. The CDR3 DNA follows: TGTGCCAGCAGTTCACCGGGACACCGGAGCTCCTACGAGCAGTACTTC. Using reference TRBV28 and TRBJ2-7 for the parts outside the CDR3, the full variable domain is DVKVTQSSRYLVKRTGEKVFLECVQDMDHENMFWYRQDPGLGLRLIYFSYDVKMKEKGDIPEGYSVSREKKERFSLILESASTNQTSMYLCASSSPGHRSSYEQYFGPGTRLTVT.

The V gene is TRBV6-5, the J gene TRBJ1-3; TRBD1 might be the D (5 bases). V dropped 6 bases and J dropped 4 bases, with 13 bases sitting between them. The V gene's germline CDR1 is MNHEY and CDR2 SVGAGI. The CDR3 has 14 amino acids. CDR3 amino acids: CASSQGLNGNTIYF. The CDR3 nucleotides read TGTGCCAGCAGCCAGGGCTTGAACGGAAACACCATATATTTT.

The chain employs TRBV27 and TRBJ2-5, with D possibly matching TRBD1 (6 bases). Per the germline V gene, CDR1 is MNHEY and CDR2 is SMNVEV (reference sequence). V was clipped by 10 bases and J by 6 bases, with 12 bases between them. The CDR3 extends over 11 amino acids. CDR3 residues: CATSWGQTQYF. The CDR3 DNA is TGTGCCACCTCCTGGGGGCAGACCCAGTACTTC.

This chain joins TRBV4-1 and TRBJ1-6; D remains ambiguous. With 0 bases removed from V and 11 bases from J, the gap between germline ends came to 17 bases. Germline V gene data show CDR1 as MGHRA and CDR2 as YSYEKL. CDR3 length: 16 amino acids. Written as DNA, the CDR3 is TGCGCCAGCAGCCAAGATAATCTGGCCGATGGGCCACCCCTCCACTTT. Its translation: CASSQDNLADGPPLHF.

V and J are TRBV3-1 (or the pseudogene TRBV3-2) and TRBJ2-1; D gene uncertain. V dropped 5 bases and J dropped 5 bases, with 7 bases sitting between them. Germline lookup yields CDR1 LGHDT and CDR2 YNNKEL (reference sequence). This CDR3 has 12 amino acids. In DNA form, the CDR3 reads TGTGCCAGCAGCGCACTGAACAATGAGCAGTTCTTC. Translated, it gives CASSALNNEQFF.

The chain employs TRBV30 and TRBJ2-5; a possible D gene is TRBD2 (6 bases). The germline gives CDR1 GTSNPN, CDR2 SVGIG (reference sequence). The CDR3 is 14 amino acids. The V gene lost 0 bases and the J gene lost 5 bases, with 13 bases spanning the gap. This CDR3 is CAWSVGLALETQYF. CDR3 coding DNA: TGTGCCTGGAGTGTAGGGCTAGCGTTGGAGACCCAGTACTTC.

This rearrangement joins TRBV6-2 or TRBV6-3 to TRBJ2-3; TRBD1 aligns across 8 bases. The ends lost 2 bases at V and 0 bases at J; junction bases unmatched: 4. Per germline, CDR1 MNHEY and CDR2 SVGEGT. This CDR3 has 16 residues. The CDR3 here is CASSYSDRGSTDTQYF. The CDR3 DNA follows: TGTGCCAGCAGTTACAGCGACAGGGGCAGCACAGATACGCAGTATTTT.

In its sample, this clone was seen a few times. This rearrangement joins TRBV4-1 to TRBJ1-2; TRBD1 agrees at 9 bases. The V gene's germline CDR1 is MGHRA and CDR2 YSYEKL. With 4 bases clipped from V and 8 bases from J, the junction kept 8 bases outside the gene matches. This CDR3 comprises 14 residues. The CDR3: CASSPGTGSRGYTF. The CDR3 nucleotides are TGCGCCAGCAGCCCCGGGACAGGGTCCCGGGGCTACACCTTC.

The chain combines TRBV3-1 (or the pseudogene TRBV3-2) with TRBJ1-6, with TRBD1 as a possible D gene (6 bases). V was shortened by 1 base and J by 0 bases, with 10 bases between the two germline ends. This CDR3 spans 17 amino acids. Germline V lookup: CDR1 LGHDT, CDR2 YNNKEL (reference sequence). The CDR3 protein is CASSQASDSSYNSPLHF. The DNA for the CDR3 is TGTGCCAGCAGCCAAGCCTCGGACAGCTCCTATAATTCACCCCTCCACTTT.

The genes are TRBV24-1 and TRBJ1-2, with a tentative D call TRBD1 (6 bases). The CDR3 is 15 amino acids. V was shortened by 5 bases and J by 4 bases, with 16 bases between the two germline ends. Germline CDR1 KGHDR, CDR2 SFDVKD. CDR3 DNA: TGTGCCACCAGTGGGTCGGCAGGGGCGACCTATGGCTACACCTTC. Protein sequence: CATSGSAGATYGYTF.

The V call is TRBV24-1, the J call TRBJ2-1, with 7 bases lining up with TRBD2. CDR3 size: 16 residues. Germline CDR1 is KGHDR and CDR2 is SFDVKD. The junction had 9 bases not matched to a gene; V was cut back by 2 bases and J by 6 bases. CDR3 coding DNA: TGTGCCACCAGTGATTCGGGACGGGGGGTTGGCAATGAGCAGTTCTTC. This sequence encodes CATSDSGRGVGNEQFF.

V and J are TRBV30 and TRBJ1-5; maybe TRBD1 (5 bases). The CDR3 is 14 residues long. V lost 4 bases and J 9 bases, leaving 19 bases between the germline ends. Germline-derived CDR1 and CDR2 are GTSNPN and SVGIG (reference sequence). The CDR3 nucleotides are TGTGCCTGGAAGGGTGTGCGGGGGGAGGGGCCCCAGCATTTT. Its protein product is CAWKGVRGEGPQHF.

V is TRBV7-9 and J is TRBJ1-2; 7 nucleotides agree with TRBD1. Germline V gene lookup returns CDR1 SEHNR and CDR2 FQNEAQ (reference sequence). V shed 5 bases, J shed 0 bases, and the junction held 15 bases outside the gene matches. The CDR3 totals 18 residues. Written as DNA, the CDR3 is TGTGCCAGCAGCGATCTAGGGACAGCATCCGCCACTAACTATGGCTACACCTTC. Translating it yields CASSDLGTASATNYGYTF.